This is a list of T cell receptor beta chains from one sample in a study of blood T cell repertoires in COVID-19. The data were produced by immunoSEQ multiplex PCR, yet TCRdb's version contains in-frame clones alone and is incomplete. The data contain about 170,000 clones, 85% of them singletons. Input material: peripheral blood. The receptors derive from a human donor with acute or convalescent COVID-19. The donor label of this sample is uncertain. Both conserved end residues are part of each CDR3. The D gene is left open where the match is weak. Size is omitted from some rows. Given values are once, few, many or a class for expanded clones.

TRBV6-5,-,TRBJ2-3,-,TGTGCCAGCAGTTACCTACAGGGAAGCACAGATACGCAGTATTTT,CASSYLQGSTDTQYF
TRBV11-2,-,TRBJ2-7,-,TGTGCCAGCAGCTTTGGCGGGTCAACCTACGAGCAGTACTTC,CASSFGGSTYEQYF
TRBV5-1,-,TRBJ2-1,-,TGCGCCAGCAGCTTGGCGGGAGATGAGCAGTTCTTC,CASSLAGDEQFF
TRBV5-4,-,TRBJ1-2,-,TGTGCCAGCAGCTTGGGGGGCGGAGACGCTGGTGGCTACACCTTC,CASSLGGGDAGGYTF
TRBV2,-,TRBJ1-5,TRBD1,TGTGCCAGCAGTCCTGACAGGGGTATGTCTCAGCCCCAGCATTTT,CASSPDRGMSQPQHF
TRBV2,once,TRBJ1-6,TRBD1,TGTGCCAGCAGTGGGGACAGGGCAGGGTTTCAAGGCAATTCACCCCTCCACTTT,CASSGDRAGFQGNSPLHF
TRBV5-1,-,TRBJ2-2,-,TGCGCCAGCAGTCAAGGAGCGGCGGACACCGGGGAGCTGTTTTTT,CASSQGAADTGELFF
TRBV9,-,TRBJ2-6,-,TGTGCCAGCAGCGTCACCACGGGGTGGAGGGCCAACGTCCTGACTTTC,CASSVTTGWRANVLTF
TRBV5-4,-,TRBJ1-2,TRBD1,TGTGCCAGCACCTACGGACAGGGAACAAGCTATGGCTACACCTTC,CASTYGQGTSYGYTF
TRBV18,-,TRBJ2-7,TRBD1,TGTGCCAGCTCACCAATTGGGGGACAGGGGGCCTACGAGCAGTACTTC,CASSPIGGQGAYEQYF
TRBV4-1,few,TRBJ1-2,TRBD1,TGCGCCAGCAGCCAACCCGACAGGGGGCTTACTAACTATGGCTACACCTTC,CASSQPDRGLTNYGYTF
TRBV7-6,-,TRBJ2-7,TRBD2,TGTGCCAGCAGCTTAGGGGGCGGGGGGTTCTCCTCCTACGAGCAGTACTTC,CASSLGGGGFSSYEQYF
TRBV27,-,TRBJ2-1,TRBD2,TGTGCCAGCAGCAGAGGGTCGCTAGCGGGGAAGAATGAGCAGTTCTTC,CASSRGSLAGKNEQFF
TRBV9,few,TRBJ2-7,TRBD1,TGTGCCAGCAGCGTAGGGCAGGGGGACTACGAGCAGTACTTC,CASSVGQGDYEQYF
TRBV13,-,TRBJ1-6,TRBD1,TGTGCCAGCAGCTCCGGGACAGGGACTTCACCCCTCCACTTT,CASSSGTGTSPLHF
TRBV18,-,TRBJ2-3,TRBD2,TGTGCCAGCTCACCCTGGACTAGCGGGAGCACAGATACGCAGTATTTT,CASSPWTSGSTDTQYF
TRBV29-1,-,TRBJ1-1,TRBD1,TGCAGCGTTGAAGGACAGGGGCGTACCTTGAACACTGAAGCTTTCTTT,CSVEGQGRTLNTEAFF
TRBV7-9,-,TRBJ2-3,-,TGTGCCAGCAGCTTATTTAAGGGGCCAGATACGCAGTATTTT,CASSLFKGPDTQYF
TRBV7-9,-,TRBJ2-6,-,TGTGCCAGCAGCCCCGAGGCGTCTGCCTCTGGGGCCAACGTCCTGACTTTC,CASSPEASASGANVLTF
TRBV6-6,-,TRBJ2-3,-,TGTGCCAGCAGTTACCACCTGGGCCCCAGGACAGATACGCAGTATTTT,CASSYHLGPRTDTQYF
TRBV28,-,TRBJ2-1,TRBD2,TGTGCCAGCAGTTTAACCGGGGGGGCCTTGGGTGAGCAGTTCTTC,CASSLTGGALGEQFF
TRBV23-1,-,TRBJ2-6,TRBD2,TGCGCCAGACCAATTAGCGGGGACTCTGGGGCCAACGTCCTGACTTTC,CARPISGDSGANVLTF
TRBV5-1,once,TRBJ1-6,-,TGCGCCAGCAGCCAAGGGACATCTAATAATTCACCCCTCCACTTT,CASSQGTSNNSPLHF